Following are 28 T cell receptor beta chains from one sample sequenced in a study of T cells after yellow fever vaccination. TCRdb fed the 5' RACE reads into MiXCR, producing one record per CDR3 protein. This repertoire shows 510,000 or so distinct CDR3 sequences, roughly 19% found once; its top ten account for over 11%. The sequencing used PBMCs, collected 15 days after the yellow fever booster vaccination. The receptors were gathered from a young man who received the YFV17D yellow fever vaccine.

This clonotype occurred a few times. The chain carries TRBV7-9 and TRBJ1-2, with TRBD1 as a possible D gene (6 bases). V lost 7 bases, J lost 6 bases, and 12 bases lay in between. Germline-derived CDR1 and CDR2 are SEHNR and FQNEAQ (reference sequence). This CDR3 region has 12 residues. CDR3 sequence (DNA): TGTGCCAGCAATTGGGGGGGCGATGGCTACACCTTC. This encodes CASNWGGDGYTF.

The V call is TRBV7-2, the J call TRBJ2-7, with D unresolved. V lost 1 base, J lost 7 bases, and 11 bases lay in between. The CDR3 spans 13 residues. CDR1 and CDR2 from the germline V gene are SGHTA and FQGNSA. The CDR3 sequence: CASSLVRYGEQYF. The CDR3 DNA reads TGTGCCAGCAGCTTAGTTCGGTATGGGGAGCAGTACTTC.

This clonotype turned up a few times. This sequence joins TRBV7-8 and TRBJ2-3; the match to TRBD2 covers 11 bases. Germline V lookup: CDR1 SGHVS, CDR2 FQNEAQ. This CDR3 region has 17 residues. Germline trimming cut 1 base from V and 3 bases from J; bases unmatched to any gene: 6. CDR3 sequence reads: CASSLDPSGRKTDTQYF. The CDR3 coding sequence is TGTGCCAGCAGCTTAGACCCTAGCGGGAGGAAAACAGATACGCAGTATTTT. The variable domain in full, completed from reference TRBV7-8 and TRBJ2-3, reads GAGVSQSPRYKVAKRGQDVALRCDPISGHVSLFWYQQALGQGPEFLTYFQNEAQLDKSGLPSDRFFAERPEGSVSTLKIQRTQQEDSAVYLCASSLDPSGRKTDTQYFGPGTRLTVL.

The chain has TRBV5-1 and TRBJ2-5; D possibly corresponds to TRBD2 (5 bases). CDR1 is SGHRS, CDR2 YFSETQ, per germline. Between the trimmed V and J ends, which lost 1 base and 2 bases, there was a span of 12 bases. There are 15 residues in the CDR3. CDR3 protein: CASSLIGIKQETQYF. As DNA, the CDR3 is TGCGCCAGCAGCTTGATCGGGATTAAGCAAGAGACCCAGTACTTC. The full variable domain, completed using reference TRBV5-1 and TRBJ2-5, is KAGVTQTPRYLIKTRGQQVTLSCSPISGHRSVSWYQQTPGQGLQFLFEYFSETQRNKGNFPGRFSGRQFSNSRSEMNVSTLELGDSALYLCASSLIGIKQETQYFGPGTRLLVL.

This chain links TRBV7-9 with TRBJ1-5; D is unresolved. Per germline, CDR1 SEHNR and CDR2 FQNEAQ (reference sequence). The CDR3 is 15 residues long. The germline V and J ends were trimmed by 1 base and 0 bases, with 7 bases remaining between them. The CDR3 loop reads CASSLGIGSNQPQHF. In DNA, the CDR3 is TGTGCCAGCAGCTTAGGGATAGGTAGCAATCAGCCCCAGCATTTT.

Only a few counts were recorded for this clonotype. V gene TRBV28 combines with J gene TRBJ2-2; tentatively, D is TRBD2 (5 bases). Deletions cut 7 bases from V and 3 bases from J, with 12 bases between. This CDR3 has 14 amino acids. Per germline, CDR1 MDHEN and CDR2 SYDVKM. CDR3 nucleotides: TGTGCCAGCATGTCCGGGATTCACACCGGGGAGCTGTTTTTT. This gives the protein CASMSGIHTGELFF. The full variable domain, in which reference TRBV28 and TRBJ2-2 provide the parts outside the CDR3, is DVKVTQSSRYLVKRTGEKVFLECVQDMDHENMFWYRQDPGLGLRLIYFSYDVKMKEKGDIPEGYSVSREKKERFSLILESASTNQTSMYLCASMSGIHTGELFFGEGSRLTVL.

This clonotype has just a few counts. The CDR3 DNA reads as TGCGCCAGCAGCCGGACTAGCGGGAGGCCAAGCTCCTACAATGAGCAGTTCTTC. Protein product: CASSRTSGRPSSYNEQFF. The chain couples TRBV4-3 to TRBJ2-1; TRBD2 aligns across 14 bases. Trimming removed 4 bases from V and 0 bases from J; junction bases left unmatched: 5. The germline V gene encodes CDR1 LGHNA and CDR2 YSLEER. The CDR3 runs 18 residues.

This clonotype occurred a few times. The chain uses TRBV6-5 and TRBJ2-7, with 10 bases matching TRBD1. V lost 0 bases, J lost 3 bases, and 11 bases stayed unmatched. The CDR3 loop spans 18 amino acids. The germline V gene has CDR1 MNHEY and CDR2 SVGAGI. The CDR3, as DNA: TGTGCCAGCAGTTACTCGAGAGGACTCCGGGACAGGGGCTACGAGCAGTACTTC. Its translation: CASSYSRGLRDRGYEQYF.

This clonotype appeared a few times. This chain joins TRBV4-3 and TRBJ2-1; D remains unclear. The CDR3 covers 14 residues. Trimming pared 0 bases from V and 3 bases from J, leaving 6 bases between. The germline CDR1 and CDR2 sequences are LGHNA and YSLEER. The CDR3 bases are TGCGCCAGCAGCCAAGATGGGTACTACAATGAGCAGTTCTTC. Its translation is CASSQDGYYNEQFF.

This clonotype has more than one count but fewer than ten. V and J are TRBV10-1 and TRBJ2-4, with TRBD1 identical over 7 bases. From germline, CDR1 is WNHNN and CDR2 SYGVQD (reference sequence). J was trimmed by 1 base and V by 0 bases; bases with no gene match: 3. The CDR3 loop spans 16 amino acids. The CDR3 loop is CASSESTQGAKNIQYF. CDR3 sequence (DNA): TGCGCCAGCAGTGAGTCGACACAGGGGGCCAAAAACATTCAGTACTTC.

This chain connects TRBV7-2 to TRBJ1-1, with a tentative D call TRBD1 (6 bases). CDR1 SGHTA and CDR2 FQGNSA come from the germline V gene. The CDR3 length is 13 residues. V was pared by 1 base and J by 7 bases, with 10 bases between. The CDR3 bases are TGTGCCAGCAGCTTAGGGGGGACAATTGAAGCTTTCTTT. The encoded protein is CASSLGGTIEAFF.

This chain uses TRBV5-1 with TRBJ2-7; D uncertain. The CDR3 extends over 14 amino acids. Germline V CDR1 and CDR2: SGHRS, YFSETQ. V dropped 0 bases and J dropped 6 bases, with 13 bases sitting between them. CDR3 region: CASSLGRTPCEQYF. CDR3 bases: TGCGCCAGCAGCTTGGGCAGGACCCCCTGCGAGCAGTACTTC. The complete variable domain, with remaining parts taken from reference TRBV5-1 and TRBJ2-7, reads KAGVTQTPRYLIKTRGQQVTLSCSPISGHRSVSWYQQTPGQGLQFLFEYFSETQRNKGNFPGRFSGRQFSNSRSEMNVSTLELGDSALYLCASSLGRTPCEQYFGPGTRLTVT.

This clonotype was picked up a small number of times. The chain employs TRBV6-5 and TRBJ2-1; D is perhaps TRBD1 (5 bases). This CDR3 has 14 residues. Germline CDR1 and CDR2: MNHEY and SVGAGI. V lost 2 bases, J lost 9 bases, and 14 bases lay in between. The chain's CDR3 is CASSYISTEVEQFF. For the CDR3, the DNA is TGTGCCAGCAGTTACATTTCGACAGAGGTTGAGCAGTTCTTC.

This clonotype was detected only a few times. The V gene is TRBV27, the J gene TRBJ2-7, with 10 bases matching TRBD1. CDR1 is MNHEY, CDR2 SMNVEV, per germline (reference sequence). The CDR3 contains 14 residues. The J segment lost 3 bases and the V segment lost 7 bases, leaving 6 bases of the junction unmatched. The CDR3, as DNA: TGTGCCAGCACCGGGACAGGGGCGAACTACGAGCAGTACTTC. Its protein is CASTGTGANYEQYF.

This clonotype was found a few times. The CDR3 nucleotides read TGTGCCAGCAGCCCTACGGGAGTGGGGGAGACCCAGTACTTC. Translation: CASSPTGVGETQYF. The chain employs TRBV11-2 and TRBJ2-5, with a tentative D call TRBD2 (6 bases). Trimming stripped 5 bases from V and 5 bases from J, with 15 bases between. The CDR3 covers 14 residues. The germline CDR1 and CDR2 sequences are SGHAT and FQNNGV. Full variable domain (outside the CDR3, taken from reference TRBV11-2 and TRBJ2-5): EAGVAQSPRYKIIEKRQSVAFWCNPISGHATLYWYQQILGQGPKLLIQFQNNGVVDDSQLPKDRFSAERLKGVDSTLKIQPAKLEDSAVYLCASSPTGVGETQYFGPGTRLLVL.

This clonotype has just a few counts. The rearrangement uses TRBV10-3 and TRBJ1-2; D remains unclear. This CDR3 is 13 amino acids long. Germline V gene data show CDR1 as ENHRY and CDR2 as SYGVKD. The V gene lost 0 bases and the J gene lost 6 bases, with 8 bases spanning the gap. DNA for the CDR3: TGTGCCATCAGTGAGTCAGAGAGCCATGGCTACACCTTC. Residues: CAISESESHGYTF.

The chain links TRBV11-2 to TRBJ2-1, with no clear D. The germline V and J ends were trimmed by 6 bases and 2 bases, with 20 bases remaining between them. Germline assignment: CDR1 SGHAT and CDR2 FQNNGV. This CDR3 has 17 amino acids. In DNA, the CDR3 is TGTGCCAGCAGTCTAGAAGGATCGTCAGGCCCCTACAATGAGCAGTTCTTC. The encoded protein is CASSLEGSSGPYNEQFF.

This sequence joins TRBV20-1 and TRBJ2-1; D might be TRBD1 or TRBD2, each matching 6 bases. This CDR3 comprises 15 residues. Trimming cost V 3 bases and J 0 bases, with 12 bases left between them. Germline values: CDR1 DFQATT, CDR2 SNEGSKA (reference sequence). CDR3: CSARRGDFSYNEQFF. The CDR3 coding sequence is TGCAGTGCTAGGAGGGGGGACTTCTCCTACAATGAGCAGTTCTTC.

This clonotype was detected a few times. The chain links TRBV4-3 to TRBJ2-2, with 7 bases aligning to TRBD1. This CDR3 comprises 16 residues. Germline V gives CDR1 LGHNA, CDR2 YSLEER. V trimming: 4 bases; J trimming: 0 bases; junction bases outside the gene matches: 5. The CDR3 DNA reads as TGCGCCAGCAGCCCCGCAACAGGGGCGAACACCGGGGAGCTGTTTTTT. It encodes CASSPATGANTGELFF.

This clonotype has only a few counts. The chain recombines TRBV7-2 with TRBJ2-4; D gene ambiguous. V lost 1 base and J 1 base, leaving 8 bases between the germline ends. This CDR3 is built from 15 residues. Germline CDR1 reads SGHTA; CDR2 reads FQGNSA. The CDR3 DNA is TGTGCCAGCAGCTTAGAGGGTTGGGCCAAAAACATTCAGTACTTC. Translating it yields CASSLEGWAKNIQYF.

For the CDR3, the DNA is TGCGCCAGCAGCTTGTCAGCCGAGGTCTACGAGCAGTACTTC. Amino acid sequence: CASSLSAEVYEQYF. The chain carries TRBV5-1 and TRBJ2-7; D is unresolved. This CDR3 has 14 amino acids. Deletions cut 1 base from V and 3 bases from J, with 11 bases between. Germline lookup yields CDR1 SGHRS and CDR2 YFSETQ.

V gene TRBV5-1 combines with J gene TRBJ2-7; 11 bases agree with TRBD2. Trimming cost V 1 base and J 6 bases; bases outside gene matches: 18. The germline V gene encodes CDR1 SGHRS and CDR2 YFSETQ. This CDR3 spans 19 amino acids. CDR3 residues: CASSLHPGLADLRRREQYF. The CDR3 DNA follows: TGCGCCAGCAGCTTGCATCCGGGACTAGCGGATCTCCGGCGACGCGAGCAGTACTTC.

The rearrangement links TRBV10-3 to TRBJ2-7; tentative D call: TRBD1 (6 bases). The CDR3 contains 14 residues. The germline CDR1 and CDR2 sequences are ENHRY and SYGVKD. V lost 0 bases, J lost 4 bases, and 10 bases lay in between. The CDR3 is CAISESGTQYEQYF. The CDR3 DNA follows: TGTGCCATCAGTGAGTCGGGGACACAATACGAGCAGTACTTC.

V and J are TRBV20-1 and TRBJ1-2; TRBD1 matches at 8 bases. The CDR3 covers 16 residues. J was trimmed by 4 bases and V by 0 bases; bases with no gene match: 10. Per the germline V gene, CDR1 is DFQATT and CDR2 is SNEGSKA (reference sequence). The CDR3 nucleotides read TGCAGTGCTAGAGATTGGCTGGACAGGGCAGGCTATGGCTACACCTTC. Protein sequence: CSARDWLDRAGYGYTF.

This clonotype came up a few times. The V gene is TRBV20-1, the J gene TRBJ1-1, with D tentatively TRBD1 (5 bases). This CDR3 has 14 residues. With 5 bases removed from V and 0 bases from J, the gap between germline ends came to 13 bases. Germline V CDR1 and CDR2: DFQATT, SNEGSKA (reference sequence). The CDR3 nucleotides are TGCAGTGCTGTACAGGACGGCGTGAACACTGAAGCTTTCTTT. Translation gives CSAVQDGVNTEAFF.

The CDR3 sequence is CAISVGQGANGELFF. The CDR3 DNA is TGTGCCATCAGTGTGGGACAGGGGGCGAACGGGGAGCTGTTTTTT. The chain recombines TRBV10-3 with TRBJ2-2; 12 bases agree with TRBD1. CDR3 length equals 15 residues. The junction had 4 bases not matched to a gene; V was cut back by 4 bases and J by 7 bases. Germline V lookup: CDR1 ENHRY, CDR2 SYGVKD.

This chain links TRBV5-4 with TRBJ2-3; the match to TRBD2 covers 9 bases. Germline trimming cut 0 bases from V and 2 bases from J; bases unmatched to any gene: 10. Germline CDR1 and CDR2: SGHNT and YYREEE (reference sequence). The CDR3 is 18 amino acids. The CDR3 coding sequence is TGTGCCAGCAGCTTGGAGCGACTGACTAGCGGCTTCACAGATACGCAGTATTTT. Its protein product is CASSLERLTSGFTDTQYF.

This clonotype was picked up many times. This chain connects TRBV13 to TRBJ2-6; D might be TRBD1 (6 bases). Germline V gives CDR1 PRHDT, CDR2 FYEKMQ (reference sequence). CDR3 size: 18 residues. V was trimmed by 5 bases and J by 0 bases, leaving 17 bases between them. CDR3 sequence: CASSLSAGVTSGANVLTF. The CDR3 region has the DNA TGTGCCAGCAGCCTGAGTGCAGGGGTCACCTCTGGGGCCAACGTCCTGACTTTC.